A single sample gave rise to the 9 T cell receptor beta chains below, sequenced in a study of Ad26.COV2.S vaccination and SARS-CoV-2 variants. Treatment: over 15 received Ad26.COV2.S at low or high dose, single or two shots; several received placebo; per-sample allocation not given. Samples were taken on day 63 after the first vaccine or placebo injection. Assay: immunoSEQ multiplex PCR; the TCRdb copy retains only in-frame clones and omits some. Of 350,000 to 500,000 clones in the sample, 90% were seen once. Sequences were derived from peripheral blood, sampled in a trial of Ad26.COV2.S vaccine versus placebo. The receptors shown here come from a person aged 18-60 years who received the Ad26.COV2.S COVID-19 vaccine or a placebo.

The CDR3 region is CASSESGRGLRTDTQYF. The CDR3 DNA sequence: TGTGCCAGCAGTGAATCCGGCAGGGGGCTTAGAACAGATACGCAGTATTTT. The chain carries TRBV6-4 and TRBJ2-3; 8 bases map to TRBD1. This CDR3 is built from 17 residues. The ends lost 3 bases at V and 3 bases at J; junction bases unmatched: 11. Germline assignment: CDR1 MRHNA and CDR2 SNTAGT.

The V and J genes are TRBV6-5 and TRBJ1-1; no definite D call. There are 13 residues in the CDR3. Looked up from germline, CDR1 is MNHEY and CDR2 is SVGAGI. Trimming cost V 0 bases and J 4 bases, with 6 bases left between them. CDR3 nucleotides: TGTGCCAGCAGTTACTCCCGCAGCACTGAAGCTTTCTTT. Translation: CASSYSRSTEAFF.

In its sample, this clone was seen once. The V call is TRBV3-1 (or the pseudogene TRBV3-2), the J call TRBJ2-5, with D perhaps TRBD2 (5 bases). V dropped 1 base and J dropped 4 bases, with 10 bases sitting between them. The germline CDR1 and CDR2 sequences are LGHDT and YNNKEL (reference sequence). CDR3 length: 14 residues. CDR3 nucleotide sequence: TGTGCCAGCAGCCAAGCGACTAATGGAGAGACCCAGTACTTC. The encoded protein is CASSQATNGETQYF.

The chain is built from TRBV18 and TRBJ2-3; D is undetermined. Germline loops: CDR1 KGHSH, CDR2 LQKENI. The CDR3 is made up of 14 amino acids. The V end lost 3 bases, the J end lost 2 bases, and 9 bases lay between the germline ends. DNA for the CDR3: TGTGCCAGCTCACCCTTAACTATCACAGATACGCAGTATTTT. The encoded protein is CASSPLTITDTQYF.

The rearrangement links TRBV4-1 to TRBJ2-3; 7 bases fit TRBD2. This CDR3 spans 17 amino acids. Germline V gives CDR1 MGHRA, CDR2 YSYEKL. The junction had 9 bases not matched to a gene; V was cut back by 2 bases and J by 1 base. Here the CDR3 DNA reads TGCGCCAGCAGCCAAAACCCGGGACTACCCCGCACAGATACGCAGTATTTT. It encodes CASSQNPGLPRTDTQYF.

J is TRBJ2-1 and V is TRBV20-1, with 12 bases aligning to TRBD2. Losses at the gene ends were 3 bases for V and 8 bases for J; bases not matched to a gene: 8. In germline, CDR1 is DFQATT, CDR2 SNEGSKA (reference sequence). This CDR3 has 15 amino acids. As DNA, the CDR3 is TGCAGTGCTAGTGGGCTAGCGGGAGGGTCGGATGAGCAGTTCTTC. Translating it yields CSASGLAGGSDEQFF.

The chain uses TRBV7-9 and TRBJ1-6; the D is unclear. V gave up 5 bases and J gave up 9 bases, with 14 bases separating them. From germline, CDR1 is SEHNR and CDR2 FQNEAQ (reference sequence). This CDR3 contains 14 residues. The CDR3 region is CASSKSQTVSPLHF. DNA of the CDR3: TGTGCCAGCAGCAAGAGCCAGACGGTTTCACCCCTCCACTTT.

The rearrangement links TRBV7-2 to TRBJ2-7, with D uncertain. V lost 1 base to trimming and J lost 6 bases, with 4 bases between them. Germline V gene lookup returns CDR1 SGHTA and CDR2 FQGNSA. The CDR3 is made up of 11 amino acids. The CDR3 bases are TGTGCCAGCAGCTTAGTTGGCGAGCAGTACTTC. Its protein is CASSLVGEQYF.

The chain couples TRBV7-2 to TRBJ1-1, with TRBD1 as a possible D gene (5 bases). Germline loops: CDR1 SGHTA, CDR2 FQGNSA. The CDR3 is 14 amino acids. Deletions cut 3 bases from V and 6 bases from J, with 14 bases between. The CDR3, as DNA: TGTGCCAGCAGCTTTGGAGGGGCGCGGGCTGAAGCTTTCTTT. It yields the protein CASSFGGARAEAFF.